A selection of T cell receptor beta chains follows, all from one sample in a study of neoadjuvant anti-PD-1 for oral cavity cancer. The repertoire was sequenced with immunoSEQ multiplex PCR; TCRdb's copy has only in-frame clones and lacks some. Seen here are roughly 13,000 clones, 73% observed once, and the top ten hold 2.5% to 3%. Source: PBMCs, taken after nivolumab (anti-PD-1) treatment. The receptors derive from a person between 35 and 79 years old with oral cavity squamous cell carcinoma. Each CDR3 is given with its conserved first and last residue. The order of the fields is clone size, J gene, V gene, CDR3 protein. Expanded clones get a size class; other rows say once, few or many, or leave the size out.

size: .
J: TRBJ2-1
V: TRBV6-5
CDR3: CASSFSTSYNEQFF

size: .
J: TRBJ2-2
V: TRBV5-1
CDR3: CASSPGTGNTGELFF

size: once
J: TRBJ1-4
V: TRBV19
CDR3: CASNQLGSTNEKLFF

size: .
J: TRBJ2-3
V: TRBV5-1
CDR3: CASSPGPGLGRDTQYF

size: .
J: TRBJ2-7
V: TRBV5-5
CDR3: CASSPSPNYEQYF

size: .
J: TRBJ1-1
V: TRBV30
CDR3: CAWSRVRNTEAFF

size: .
J: TRBJ1-5
V: TRBV5-1
CDR3: CASSLGGADNQPQHF

size: .
J: TRBJ1-1
V: TRBV11-3
CDR3: CASSLRAENTEAFF

size: few
J: TRBJ2-2
V: TRBV6-5
CDR3: CASSYSPNTGELFF

size: few
J: TRBJ1-1
V: TRBV28
CDR3: CASSLGSGPGAPAFF

size: .
J: TRBJ2-7
V: TRBV20-1
CDR3: CSANGLYEQYF

size: .
J: TRBJ2-1
V: TRBV7-6
CDR3: CASSLGARGRPFF

size: .
J: TRBJ1-3
V: TRBV5-8
CDR3: CASSLAQPFSGNTIYF

size: .
J: TRBJ2-1
V: TRBV29-1
CDR3: CSVLGAPGGPNEQFF

size: .
J: TRBJ2-5
V: TRBV6-5
CDR3: CASSPGPGWTQYF

size: .
J: TRBJ2-1
V: TRBV28
CDR3: CASSPDRGLYNEQFF

size: .
J: TRBJ1-5
V: TRBV10-2
CDR3: CASSDTPGGNQPQHF

size: once
J: TRBJ2-7
V: TRBV28
CDR3: CASILRQGTYEQYF

size: .
J: TRBJ1-2
V: TRBV6-5
CDR3: CASGAPGLGYGYTF

size: .
J: TRBJ2-1
V: TRBV20-1
CDR3: CSHRTSGRQFF

size: few
J: TRBJ2-7
V: TRBV6-5
CDR3: CASSPSWTSGYEQYF

size: .
J: TRBJ1-2
V: TRBV7-8
CDR3: CASSPDSNYGYTF

size: .
J: TRBJ2-7
V: TRBV5-1
CDR3: CASSLAGNLYEQYF

size: .
J: TRBJ2-5
V: TRBV7-6
CDR3: CASSRTGPEVSQYF

size: .
J: TRBJ1-1
V: TRBV10-2
CDR3: CASSGLSTEAFF

size: .
J: TRBJ2-1
V: TRBV6-5
CDR3: CASSYAAERKQFF

size: .
J: TRBJ1-4
V: TRBV11-2
CDR3: CASSWGQGYEKLFF

size: .
J: TRBJ2-1
V: TRBV9
CDR3: CASSAGQAYNEQFF

size: .
J: TRBJ2-7
V: TRBV2
CDR3: CASGLGQGVYEQYF

size: .
J: TRBJ1-2
V: TRBV9
CDR3: CASSAGTPWGYTF

size: .
J: TRBJ2-6
V: TRBV12-1
CDR3: CASRGSSSGANVLTF

size: .
J: TRBJ2-1
V: TRBV5-1
CDR3: CASSTGLGVYNEQFF

size: few
J: TRBJ1-1
V: TRBV18
CDR3: CASSSTRGDLLAFF

size: .
J: TRBJ2-7
V: TRBV7-9
CDR3: CASSGLAGSIEQYF

size: .
J: TRBJ2-2
V: TRBV19
CDR3: CASSPPRFGIGTGELFF

size: .
J: TRBJ2-1
V: TRBV19
CDR3: CASSIFGQGAPYEQFF

size: .
J: TRBJ2-7
V: TRBV6-5
CDR3: CASSENYNYEQYF

size: .
J: TRBJ2-7
V: TRBV19
CDR3: CASSKAVSYEQYF

size: .
J: TRBJ2-5
V: TRBV5-4
CDR3: CASSLTGEGETQYF

size: few
J: TRBJ2-5
V: TRBV11-2
CDR3: CASSLGRSETQYF

size: .
J: TRBJ1-2
V: TRBV29-1
CDR3: CSVEPGGRGMLGYTF

size: .
J: TRBJ1-1
V: TRBV6-1
CDR3: CASSGDRKAFF

size: .
J: TRBJ2-7
V: TRBV6-5
CDR3: CASGSGSYEQYF

size: .
J: TRBJ2-5
V: TRBV4-1
CDR3: CASSQDWQGSQETQYF

size: .
J: TRBJ2-1
V: TRBV2
CDR3: CASRRPGTEGRSEQFF

size: .
J: TRBJ2-2
V: TRBV7-6
CDR3: CASSLPDTLTGELFF

size: .
J: TRBJ2-3
V: TRBV28
CDR3: CASSPYLSGRITDTQYF

size: .
J: TRBJ1-5
V: TRBV30
CDR3: CAWSVAGSSNQPQHF

size: .
J: TRBJ2-1
V: TRBV28
CDR3: CATFERAPGDEQFF

size: few
J: TRBJ2-1
V: TRBV7-2
CDR3: CASSRSRDLNGNEQFF